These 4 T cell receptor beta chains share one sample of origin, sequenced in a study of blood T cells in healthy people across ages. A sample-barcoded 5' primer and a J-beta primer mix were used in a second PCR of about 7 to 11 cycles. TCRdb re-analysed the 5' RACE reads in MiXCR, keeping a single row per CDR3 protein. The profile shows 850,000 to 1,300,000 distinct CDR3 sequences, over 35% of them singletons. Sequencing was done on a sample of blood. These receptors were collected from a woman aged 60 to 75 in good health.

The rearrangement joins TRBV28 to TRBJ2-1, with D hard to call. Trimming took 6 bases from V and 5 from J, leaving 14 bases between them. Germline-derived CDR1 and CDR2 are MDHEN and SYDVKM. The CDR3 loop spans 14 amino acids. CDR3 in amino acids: CASSSDHFNNEQFF. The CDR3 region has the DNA TGTGCCAGCAGCTCCGACCATTTCAACAATGAGCAGTTCTTC. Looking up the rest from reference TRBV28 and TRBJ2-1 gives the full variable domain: DVKVTQSSRYLVKRTGEKVFLECVQDMDHENMFWYRQDPGLGLRLIYFSYDVKMKEKGDIPEGYSVSREKKERFSLILESASTNQTSMYLCASSSDHFNNEQFFGPGTRLTVL.

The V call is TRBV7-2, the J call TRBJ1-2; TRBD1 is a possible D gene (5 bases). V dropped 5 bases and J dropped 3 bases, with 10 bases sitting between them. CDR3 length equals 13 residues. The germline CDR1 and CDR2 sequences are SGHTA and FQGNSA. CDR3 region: CASSRGTHYGYTF. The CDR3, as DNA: TGTGCCAGCAGCCGCGGGACCCACTATGGCTACACCTTC.

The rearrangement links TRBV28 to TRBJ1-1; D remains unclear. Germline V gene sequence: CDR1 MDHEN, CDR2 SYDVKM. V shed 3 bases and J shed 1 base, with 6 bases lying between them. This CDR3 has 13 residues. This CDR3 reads CASSFLKNTEAFF. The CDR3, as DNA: TGTGCCAGCAGTTTTCTAAAGAACACTGAAGCTTTCTTT.

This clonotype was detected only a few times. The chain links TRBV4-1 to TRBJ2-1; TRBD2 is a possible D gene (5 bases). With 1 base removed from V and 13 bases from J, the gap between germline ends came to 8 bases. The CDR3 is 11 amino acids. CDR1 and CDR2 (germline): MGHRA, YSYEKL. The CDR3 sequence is CASSQALDQFF. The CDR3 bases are TGCGCCAGCAGCCAAGCACTAGACCAGTTCTTC.